The 6 T cell receptor beta chains presented below share a single source sample, sequenced in a study of OX40 agonist ivuxolimab in advanced cancers. Generated by immunoSEQ multiplex PCR, the TCRdb table keeps only in-frame clones and is missing some. The repertoire has around 40,000 clones, more than 70% of them found once; the top ten carry approximately 3.7%. Sample: CD4+ or CD8+ T cells sorted from blood, taken in a trial of the OX40 agonist ivuxolimab. The origin of the receptors is an adult with an advanced solid tumor such as melanoma, head and neck, liver or kidney cancer.

In this sample, this clone turned up once. The chain combines TRBV28 with TRBJ1-5, with D unresolved. The CDR3 consists of 12 residues. Germline V gene sequence: CDR1 MDHEN, CDR2 SYDVKM. V lost 7 bases to trimming and J lost 2 bases, with 6 bases between them. CDR3 bases: TGTGCCAGCAATGATGGCAATCAGCCCCAGCATTTT. Amino acid sequence: CASNDGNQPQHF.

The chain is built from TRBV19 and TRBJ2-3; tentatively, D is TRBD1 (5 bases). V lost 7 bases, J lost 1 base, and 9 bases lay in between. The CDR3 runs 13 residues. Germline V CDR1 and CDR2: LNHDA, SQIVND (reference sequence). The CDR3 DNA reads as TGTGCCAGTACCGAACAGGGCACAGATACGCAGTATTTT. Protein sequence: CASTEQGTDTQYF. Filled out from reference TRBV19 and TRBJ2-3, the complete variable domain reads DGGITQSPKYLFRKEGQNVTLSCEQNLNHDAMYWYRQDPGQGLRLIYYSQIVNDFQKGDIAEGYSVSREKKESFPLTVTSAQKNPTAFYLCASTEQGTDTQYFGPGTRLTVL.

This sequence joins TRBV11-3 and TRBJ1-4; no definite D call. The CDR3 contains 14 residues. The germline gives CDR1 SGHNT, CDR2 YENEEA. The V and J ends lost 1 base and 1 base respectively, with 4 bases between them. The CDR3 protein is CASSLGKTNEKLFF. The CDR3 nucleotides are TGTGCCAGCAGCTTAGGGAAAACTAATGAAAAACTGTTTTTT.

The rearrangement uses TRBV11-1 and TRBJ1-4; D not resolved. V dropped 2 bases and J dropped 8 bases, with 6 bases sitting between them. There are 12 residues in the CDR3. The V gene's germline CDR1 is SGHAT and CDR2 FQDESV (reference sequence). CDR3 DNA sequence: TGTGCCAGCAGCTTATCTAGGGAAAAACTGTTTTTT. Translation: CASSLSREKLFF.

This chain uses TRBV6-5 with TRBJ1-4; D is possibly TRBD1 (5 bases). The CDR3 runs 14 residues. Trimming took off 2 bases at V and 8 bases at J, with 12 bases between the two ends. Germline CDR1 reads MNHEY; CDR2 reads SVGAGI. CDR3 bases: TGTGCCAGCAGTTACGGGCGACAGCGGGAAAAACTGTTTTTT. This encodes CASSYGRQREKLFF.

The rearrangement joins TRBV18 to TRBJ2-1, with 10 nucleotides matching TRBD1. Trimming removed 3 bases from V and 3 bases from J; junction bases left unmatched: 5. Per germline, CDR1 KGHSH and CDR2 LQKENI. The CDR3 totals 16 residues. The CDR3 sequence: CASSPMTGGIYNEQFF. CDR3 DNA: TGTGCCAGCTCACCCATGACAGGGGGCATCTACAATGAGCAGTTCTTC.